This TCR beta chain was identified during a study of T cells in Graves' hyperthyroidism and ophthalmopathy. Trimming stripped 5 bases from V and 4 bases from J, with 12 bases between. This CDR3 is built from 13 residues. Germline V gene data show CDR1 as SQVTM and CDR2 as ANQGSEA. Amplified TCR beta CDR3 regions came from RNA transcripts. RT-PCR in the first round (using the HTBI primer set) targeted the TCR CDR3. A single record per CDR3 protein comes from TCRdb applying MiXCR to the multiplex PCR reads. The profile shows some 490,000 distinct CDR3 sequences, 20% to 25% of them singletons. The clonotype originates from a woman aged 65 to 85 with Graves' ophthalmopathy. This chain connects TRBV29-1 to TRBJ2-1, with D uncertain. The source material was blood. CDR3 in DNA: TGCAGCGTTCCTAAGGAGTCGTACAATGAGCAGTTCTTC. Translation: CSVPKESYNEQFF.